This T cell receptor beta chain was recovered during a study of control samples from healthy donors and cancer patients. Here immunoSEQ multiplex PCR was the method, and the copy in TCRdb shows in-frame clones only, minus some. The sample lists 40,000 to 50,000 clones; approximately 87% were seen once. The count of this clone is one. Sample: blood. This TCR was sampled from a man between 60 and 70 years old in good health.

CDR3 residues: CASSLGGGHAETQYF. CDR3 sequence (DNA): TGTGCCAGCAGCTTAGGAGGGGGGCATGCGGAGACCCAGTACTTC. The chain employs TRBV11-2 and TRBJ2-5; D could derive from TRBD1 or TRBD2 (6 bases each). The germline CDR1 and CDR2 sequences are SGHAT and FQNNGV. The V and J ends lost 1 base and 5 bases respectively, with 14 bases between them. The CDR3 length is 15 residues.